One and the same sample provided the 15 T cell receptor beta chains below, sequenced in a study of cytomegalovirus exposure and HLA in healthy donors. The PCR used 60 Vbeta and 13 Jbeta primers. Measured with immunoSEQ multiplex PCR; TCRdb has only the in-frame clones, and not every one. The sample includes about 260,000 clones, approximately 84% of them seen just once. Sequenced: PBMCs. These receptors were collected from a woman aged 35 to 49 in good health and CMV-seropositive.

Turning to this clone: The sample has other DNA sequences that encode this CDR3 too. The gene calls are TRBV6-5 and TRBJ1-1, with D unresolved. The length of the CDR3 is 13 residues. The germline V gene has CDR1 MNHEY and CDR2 SVGAGI. Trimming left V 5 bases short and J 0 bases short, with 7 bases between. The CDR3 DNA follows: TGTGCCAGCAGTCGTCAGATGAACACTGAAGCTTTCTTT. Its protein product is CASSRQMNTEAFF.

The V gene is TRBV9, the J gene TRBJ2-7, with D perhaps TRBD1 (6 bases). The CDR3 spans 15 residues. Deletions cut 0 bases from V and 2 bases from J, with 12 bases between. From germline, CDR1 is SGDLS and CDR2 YYNGEE. This chain's CDR3 is CASSVGGGGTYEQYF. The CDR3 DNA is TGTGCCAGCAGCGTAGGAGGGGGTGGGACCTACGAGCAGTACTTC.

The chain has TRBV7-9 and TRBJ2-1, with 9 bases that match TRBD2. The CDR3 contains 16 residues. J gave up 9 bases and V 5 bases, and 14 bases lay outside the gene matches. CDR1 SEHNR and CDR2 FQNEAQ come from the germline V gene (reference sequence). The CDR3 coding sequence is TGTGCCAGCAGCCCCCTGATTGGGACTAGCCATCCTGAGCAGTTCTTC. Its translation is CASSPLIGTSHPEQFF.

The chain couples TRBV6-6 to TRBJ2-1; 10 nucleotides align to TRBD2. The CDR3 is 15 amino acids. V lost 8 bases and J lost 15; bases outside the gene matches: 19. Germline lookup yields CDR1 MNHNY and CDR2 SVGAGI (reference sequence). The CDR3 bases are TGTGCCAGCGGGAACTCCCTACTAGCGGGGCTGGGGTCGTTCTTC. This sequence encodes CASGNSLLAGLGSFF.

The chain combines TRBV4-3 with TRBJ2-1; 7 nucleotides align to TRBD2. V lost 1 base to trimming and J lost 0 bases; unmatched junction nucleotides: 6. The CDR3 has 17 residues. CDR1 is LGHNA and CDR2 is YSLEER in the germline V gene. CDR3 residues: CASSQGYGGSSYNEQFF. CDR3 in DNA: TGCGCCAGCAGCCAAGGGTATGGCGGGAGCTCCTACAATGAGCAGTTCTTC.

V gene TRBV15 combines with J gene TRBJ2-1; 11 nucleotides match TRBD2. Germline V gene sequence: CDR1 LNHNV, CDR2 YYDKDF (reference sequence). The CDR3 consists of 16 residues. V lost 3 bases and J lost 5; bases outside the gene matches: 6. The DNA for the CDR3 is TGTGCCACCAGCAGGGGGGTTAGCGGGAGGGACAATGAGCAGTTCTTC. Its protein product is CATSRGVSGRDNEQFF.

The genes are TRBV5-1 and TRBJ1-3; D is unclear. CDR1 is SGHRS, CDR2 YFSETQ, per germline. The CDR3 is 15 amino acids. Between the trimmed V and J ends, which lost 0 bases and 4 bases, there was a span of 11 bases. The DNA of the CDR3 is TGCGCCAGCAGCTTGGCAGCGGGGTTCGGAAACACCATATATTTT. This codes for CASSLAAGFGNTIYF.

This clone occurred a few times. The gene calls are TRBV11-3 and TRBJ2-5; TRBD2 matches 8 bases. Germline V CDR1 and CDR2: SGHNT, YENEEA. With 5 bases clipped from V and 5 bases from J, the junction kept 10 bases outside the gene matches. This CDR3 comprises 15 residues. CDR3 sequence (DNA): TGTGCCAGCAGCCTTAGCGGGGCGGCTGTGGAGACCCAGTACTTC. The encoded protein is CASSLSGAAVETQYF.

The CDR3 DNA reads as TGTGCCAGTAGTATGGACAGTACAGGGGACATTCAGTACTTC. Protein sequence: CASSMDSTGDIQYF. The chain joins TRBV19 to TRBJ2-4; 7 nucleotides line up with TRBD1. The V gene's germline CDR1 is LNHDA and CDR2 SQIVND (reference sequence). Unmatched junction bases numbered 7, after V lost 3 bases and J lost 8 bases. This CDR3 has 14 residues.

The chain carries TRBV27 and TRBJ2-7, with D possibly being TRBD2 (5 bases). Trimming removed 2 bases at V and 3 bases at J, with 11 bases between. Germline V gives CDR1 MNHEY, CDR2 SMNVEV (reference sequence). This CDR3 contains 14 residues. The CDR3 DNA reads as TGTGCCAGCAGTTTAAGGGCGGACTTCTACGAGCAGTACTTC. This gives the protein CASSLRADFYEQYF.

The CDR3 reads CASRAGTENYGYTF. DNA of the CDR3: TGCGCCAGCAGGGCCGGGACAGAAAACTATGGCTACACCTTC. V is TRBV5-1 and J is TRBJ1-2; 7 nucleotides line up with TRBD1. Germline loops: CDR1 SGHRS, CDR2 YFSETQ. The length of the CDR3 is 14 residues. V dropped 5 bases and J dropped 2; count of bases not matched to a gene: 6.

This rearrangement joins TRBV7-9 to TRBJ2-1, with D maybe TRBD1 (7 bases). Germline CDR1 is SEHNR and CDR2 is FQNEAQ (reference sequence). Trimming took 5 bases from V and 8 from J, leaving 10 bases between them. The CDR3 sequence is 12 residues long. The CDR3 region is CASSPGGHEQFF. DNA of the CDR3: TGTGCCAGCAGCCCAGGGGGGCATGAGCAGTTCTTC. Filled out from reference TRBV7-9 and TRBJ2-1, the complete variable domain reads DTGVSQNPRHKITKRGQNVTFRCDPISEHNRLYWYRQTLGQGPEFLTYFQNEAQLEKSRLLSDRFSAERPKGSFSTLEIQRTEQGDSAMYLCASSPGGHEQFFGPGTRLTVL.

The rearrangement uses TRBV7-3 and TRBJ2-7; D perhaps matches TRBD2 (6 bases). CDR3 size: 14 residues. The germline V gene encodes CDR1 SGHTA and CDR2 FQGTGA. Trimming took off 3 bases at V and 0 bases at J, with 9 bases between the two ends. The CDR3 sequence is CASSLVADSYEQYF. The CDR3 DNA follows: TGTGCCAGCAGCTTGGTAGCGGACTCCTACGAGCAGTACTTC.

The chain joins TRBV2 to TRBJ1-6, with D possibly matching TRBD1 (6 bases). Germline V CDR1 and CDR2: SNHLY, FYNNEI. Trimming took off 4 bases at V and 8 bases at J, with 12 bases between the two ends. CDR3 size: 14 residues. The CDR3 DNA reads as TGTGCCAGCAGTGTGGCAGGGGCGGATTCACCCCTCCACTTT. It specifies CASSVAGADSPLHF.

The V call is TRBV7-9, the J call TRBJ1-1; no clear D. Trimming took off 3 bases at V and 1 base at J, with 12 bases between the two ends. Germline values: CDR1 SEHNR, CDR2 FQNEAQ (reference sequence). This CDR3 region has 15 residues. CDR3 residues: CASSFPNGANTEAFF. CDR3 coding DNA: TGTGCCAGCAGCTTTCCGAATGGAGCGAACACTGAAGCTTTCTTT.